This passage covers 14 T cell receptor beta chains from one sample sequenced in a study of Ad26.COV2.S vaccination and SARS-CoV-2 variants. Libraries were prepared by immunoSEQ multiplex PCR; TCRdb keeps only in-frame clonotypes and omits some of them. The table includes nearly 95,000 clones, 82% detected once. The material was peripheral blood, obtained after recovery from COVID-19. The source is a human donor who had recovered from COVID-19.

CDR3: CASSPEGGTYEQYF. CDR3 DNA sequence: TGCGCCAGCAGCCCCGAGGGGGGGACCTACGAGCAGTACTTC. The chain carries TRBV5-1 and TRBJ2-7; D perhaps matches TRBD2 (7 bases). The CDR3 is 14 amino acids. Trimming took 4 bases from V and 2 from J, leaving 13 bases between them. Germline CDR1 SGHRS, CDR2 YFSETQ.

The rearrangement uses TRBV28 and TRBJ1-4; D gene unclear. The germline gives CDR1 MDHEN, CDR2 SYDVKM. The V gene lost 7 bases and the J gene lost 5 bases, with 5 bases spanning the gap. The CDR3 length is 11 residues. CDR3 amino acids: CASTQNEKLFF. DNA for the CDR3: TGTGCCAGCACCCAAAATGAAAAACTGTTTTTT.

V gene TRBV3-1 (or the pseudogene TRBV3-2) combines with J gene TRBJ1-1, with 9 bases identical to TRBD1. The J segment lost 5 bases and the V segment lost 4 bases, leaving 11 bases of the junction unmatched. Germline lookup yields CDR1 LGHDT and CDR2 YNNKEL (reference sequence). The CDR3 consists of 16 residues. Written as DNA, the CDR3 is TGTGCCAGCAGCCGCAAACAGGGGGCGGGGTATACTGAAGCTTTCTTT. Translation: CASSRKQGAGYTEAFF.

The chain recombines TRBV5-1 with TRBJ1-3, with D perhaps matching TRBD1 (5 bases). V lost 0 bases, J lost 4 bases, and 11 bases lay in between. CDR1 and CDR2 from the germline V gene are SGHRS and YFSETQ. The CDR3 covers 15 residues. This CDR3 reads CASSLDAWGGNTIYF. DNA of the CDR3: TGCGCCAGCAGCTTGGACGCGTGGGGCGGAAACACCATATATTTT.

The gene calls are TRBV4-2 and TRBJ1-1; TRBD1 agrees at 9 bases. The CDR3 is 15 residues long. In germline, CDR1 is LGHNA, CDR2 YNFKEQ. V was pared by 2 bases and J by 5 bases, with 6 bases of the junction left unmatched. Here the CDR3 reads CASSQPGTGWTEAFF. The CDR3, as DNA: TGTGCCAGCAGCCAACCCGGGACAGGGTGGACTGAAGCTTTCTTT.

This clone was detected only a few times. V usage is TRBV7-8 and J usage is TRBJ2-7; D might be TRBD1 (6 bases). Germline CDR1 SGHVS, CDR2 FQNEAQ. The CDR3 runs to 15 residues. V lost 6 bases and J lost 7, with 22 bases in between. In DNA form, the CDR3 reads TGTGCCAGCAGAAAATACAGGGAAGGCGTTGGAGAGCAGTACTTC. Its protein product is CASRKYREGVGEQYF. Combining the CDR3 with reference TRBV7-8 and TRBJ2-7 gives the whole variable domain GAGVSQSPRYKVAKRGQDVALRCDPISGHVSLFWYQQALGQGPEFLTYFQNEAQLDKSGLPSDRFFAERPEGSVSTLKIQRTQQEDSAVYLCASRKYREGVGEQYFGPGTRLTVT.

The rearrangement uses TRBV28 and TRBJ2-3; possible D gene TRBD2, 5 bases. V dropped 5 bases and J dropped 2 bases, with 11 bases sitting between them. Per the germline V gene, CDR1 is MDHEN and CDR2 is SYDVKM. The CDR3 covers 14 residues. The CDR3 reads CASSLSGTTDTQYF. The CDR3 DNA reads TGTGCCAGCAGTCTCAGCGGAACCACAGATACGCAGTATTTT.

This chain connects TRBV5-6 to TRBJ2-7, with D possibly TRBD1 on 5 matching bases. Germline V gene sequence: CDR1 SGHDT, CDR2 YYEEEE. The CDR3 has 12 amino acids. Trimming stripped 4 bases from V and 3 bases from J, with 8 bases between. CDR3 sequence: CASSRDSYEQYF. Here the CDR3 DNA reads TGTGCCAGCAGCAGAGACAGCTACGAGCAGTACTTC. The full variable domain, rest sourced from reference TRBV5-6 and TRBJ2-7, is DAGVTQSPTHLIKTRGQQVTLRCSPKSGHDTVSWYQQALGQGPQFIFQYYEEEERQRGNFPDRFSGHQFPNYSSELNVNALLLGDSALYLCASSRDSYEQYFGPGTRLTVT.

This clone was seen a single time. This chain links TRBV9 with TRBJ2-3; TRBD1 agrees at 7 bases. The CDR3 is made up of 14 amino acids. J lost 1 base, V lost 7 bases, and 6 bases had no gene match. CDR1 is SGDLS, CDR2 YYNGEE, per germline. For the CDR3, the DNA is TGTGCCAGCCCCCGACAGGGTGGCACAGATACGCAGTATTTT. It yields the protein CASPRQGGTDTQYF.

Ten or more counts support this clone. The V gene is TRBV6-5, the J gene TRBJ2-7; 13 bases are shared with TRBD2. Trimming at V came to 6 bases and at J to 7 bases, leaving 6 bases not matched to a gene. The CDR3 length is 14 residues. Germline CDR1 and CDR2: MNHEY and SVGAGI. This chain's CDR3 is CASSRETSGREQYF. DNA of the CDR3: TGTGCCAGCAGCCGAGAGACTAGCGGGAGGGAGCAGTACTTC.

This rearrangement joins TRBV24-1 to TRBJ2-7; unclear D gene. Germline values: CDR1 KGHDR, CDR2 SFDVKD. The V gene lost 4 bases and the J gene lost 0 bases, with 6 bases spanning the gap. The CDR3 contains 13 residues. The CDR3, as DNA: TGTGCCACCAGTGACCTTGGCTCCTACGAGCAGTACTTC. Residues: CATSDLGSYEQYF.

The V call is TRBV2, the J call TRBJ2-5, with TRBD1 matching 9 bases. Germline assignment: CDR1 SNHLY and CDR2 FYNNEI. V dropped 8 bases and J dropped 2; count of bases not matched to a gene: 6. CDR3 size: 14 residues. CDR3 loop: CASVRQGGQETQYF. The CDR3 DNA follows: TGTGCCAGCGTCCGACAGGGGGGACAAGAGACCCAGTACTTC.

This chain uses TRBV12-3 or TRBV12-4 with TRBJ2-1, with TRBD1 matching over 11 bases. This CDR3 region has 13 residues. The CDR3 is CVSGQGAYNEQFF. CDR3 sequence (DNA): TGTGTATCGGGACAGGGGGCCTACAATGAGCAGTTCTTC.

This chain uses TRBV4-1 with TRBJ1-2; TRBD1 agrees at 7 bases. Germline loops: CDR1 MGHRA, CDR2 YSYEKL. The V segment lost 3 bases and the J segment 3 bases; nucleotides outside the gene matches: 1. The CDR3 sequence is 13 residues long. The CDR3 DNA is TGCGCCAGCAGCCACGACAGGGACTATGGCTACACCTTC. It yields the protein CASSHDRDYGYTF.